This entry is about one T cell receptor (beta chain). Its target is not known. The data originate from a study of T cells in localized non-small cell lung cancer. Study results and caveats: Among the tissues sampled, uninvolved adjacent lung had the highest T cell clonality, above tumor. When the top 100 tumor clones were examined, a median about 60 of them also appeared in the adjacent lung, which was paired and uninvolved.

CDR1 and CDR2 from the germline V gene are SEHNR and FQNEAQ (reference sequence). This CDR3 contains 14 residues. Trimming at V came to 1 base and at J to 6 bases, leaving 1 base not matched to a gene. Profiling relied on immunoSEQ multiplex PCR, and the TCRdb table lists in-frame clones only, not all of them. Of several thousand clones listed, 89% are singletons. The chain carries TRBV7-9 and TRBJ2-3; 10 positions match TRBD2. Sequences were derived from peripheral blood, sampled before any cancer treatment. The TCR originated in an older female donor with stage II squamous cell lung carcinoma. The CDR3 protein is CASSLGAGGDTQYF. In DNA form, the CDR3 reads TGTGCCAGCAGCTTAGGAGCGGGAGGGGATACGCAGTATTTT. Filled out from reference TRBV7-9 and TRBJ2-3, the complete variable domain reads DTGVSQNPRHKITKRGQNVTFRCDPISEHNRLYWYRQTLGQGPEFLTYFQNEAQLEKSRLLSDRFSAERPKGSFSTLEIQRTEQGDSAMYLCASSLGAGGDTQYFGPGTRLTVL.